These 27 T cell receptor beta chains originate from one sample sequenced in a study of T cells and Merkel cell carcinoma outcomes. Libraries were prepared by immunoSEQ multiplex PCR; TCRdb keeps only in-frame clonotypes and omits some of them. Among approximately 7,000 clones listed, about 92% were seen once. Sequenced material: tumor tissue from Merkel cell carcinoma. The receptors stem from a human donor with Merkel cell carcinoma.

The chain is built from TRBV14 and TRBJ1-4; D gene ambiguous. Trimming took off 2 bases at V and 0 bases at J, with 13 bases between the two ends. Germline values: CDR1 SGHDN, CDR2 FVKESK. The CDR3 has 17 amino acids. This CDR3 is CASSQWAWKATNEKLFF. DNA of the CDR3: TGTGCCAGCAGCCAATGGGCCTGGAAAGCAACTAATGAAAAACTGTTTTTT.

The chain couples TRBV25-1 to TRBJ1-1, with D perhaps TRBD1 (5 bases). The V gene's germline CDR1 is MGHDK and CDR2 SYGVNS. V was pared by 5 bases and J by 5 bases, with 15 bases between. The CDR3 has 14 amino acids. The CDR3, as DNA: TGTGCCAGCAGTTTTTCGGGGGATCGTACTGAAGCTTTCTTT. Amino acid sequence: CASSFSGDRTEAFF.

The V gene is TRBV5-1, the J gene TRBJ2-7; D gene ambiguous. CDR1 is SGHRS and CDR2 is YFSETQ in the germline V gene. The CDR3 is made up of 17 amino acids. V lost 0 bases to trimming and J lost 1 base, with 17 bases between them. The CDR3 coding sequence is TGCGCCAGCAGCTTGGCCATATCAGGCCGTCCGTCCTACGAGCAGTACTTC. It encodes CASSLAISGRPSYEQYF.

J is TRBJ2-6 and V is TRBV6-1, with D uncertain. CDR1 and CDR2 (germline): MNHNS, SASEGT. The CDR3 sequence is 14 residues long. Trimming shortened V by 3 bases and J by 2 bases, and 5 bases separated the two germline ends. CDR3 loop: CASSDTAGANVLTF. The CDR3 bases are TGTGCCAGCAGTGACACAGCTGGGGCCAACGTCCTGACTTTC.

This chain connects TRBV6-1 to TRBJ2-3; TRBD1 matches 7 bases. This CDR3 is built from 15 residues. Losses at the gene ends were 7 bases for V and 0 bases for J; bases not matched to a gene: 7. From germline, CDR1 is MNHNS and CDR2 SASEGT. The CDR3 sequence: CASKVQGDSTDTQYF. The CDR3 DNA reads as TGTGCCAGCAAAGTGCAGGGGGACAGCACAGATACGCAGTATTTT.

V usage is TRBV10-2 and J usage is TRBJ1-6; 12 bases are a match to TRBD1. V dropped 6 bases and J dropped 9; count of bases not matched to a gene: 3. The CDR3 contains 14 residues. Germline V gene data show CDR1 as WSHSY and CDR2 as SAAADI. The chain's CDR3 is CASRGDRGPSPLHF. The CDR3 nucleotides read TGCGCCAGCAGGGGGGACAGGGGGCCTTCACCCCTCCACTTT.

The rearrangement links TRBV5-4 to TRBJ2-1; TRBD1 matches 7 bases. Germline V gene sequence: CDR1 SGHNT, CDR2 YYREEE (reference sequence). V lost 4 bases, J lost 10 bases, and 5 bases stayed unmatched. This CDR3 is 12 amino acids long. Here the CDR3 DNA reads TGTGCCAGCAGCCCCAACAGGGGCGAGCAGTTCTTC. As protein: CASSPNRGEQFF.

The genes are TRBV7-2 and TRBJ1-4; D gene uncertain. In germline, CDR1 is SGHTA, CDR2 FQGNSA. V lost 5 bases, J lost 11 bases, and 21 bases lay in between. The CDR3 totals 15 residues. As DNA, the CDR3 is TGTGCCAGCAGCGAGAGTGACGGGTGGGTCAGGAAACTGTTTTTT. Residues: CASSESDGWVRKLFF.

The V and J genes are TRBV4-3 and TRBJ2-7; possibly TRBD1 or TRBD2 for D (5 bases each). CDR3 length equals 15 residues. Per the germline V gene, CDR1 is LGHNA and CDR2 is YSLEER. Trimming took off 0 bases at V and 2 bases at J, with 11 bases between the two ends. In DNA, the CDR3 is TGCGCCAGCAGCCAAGAGCTAGGGGACCCCTACGAGCAGTACTTC. Amino acid sequence: CASSQELGDPYEQYF.

V usage is TRBV11-2 and J usage is TRBJ2-7; D uncertain. The V gene lost 1 base and the J gene lost 0 bases, with 10 bases spanning the gap. CDR1 and CDR2 from the germline V gene are SGHAT and FQNNGV. This CDR3 contains 15 residues. The CDR3 sequence: CASSLVSTSSYEQYF. The CDR3 bases are TGTGCCAGCAGCTTAGTTAGTACGAGCTCCTACGAGCAGTACTTC.

The rearrangement joins TRBV4-2 to TRBJ1-2; D gene uncertain. Germline lookup yields CDR1 LGHNA and CDR2 YNFKEQ. The V and J ends lost 0 bases and 7 bases respectively, with 12 bases between them. This CDR3 spans 14 amino acids. The CDR3 nucleotides read TGTGCCAGCAGCCAAGATTTGGGTTTTGGTGGCTACACCTTC. This codes for CASSQDLGFGGYTF.

This clone was recorded once. Compared with germline, one end of the junction differs, possibly owing to a read error. CDR3 sequence reads: CASSLELGSGEQFF. CDR3 DNA: TGTGCTAGCAGCTTAGAGCTAGGGAGCGGTGAGCAGTTCTTC. The genes are TRBV7-7 and TRBJ2-1; D may be TRBD2 (5 bases). The CDR3 has 14 amino acids. Germline V CDR1 and CDR2: SSHAT, FNYEAQ (reference sequence).

Only one count was recorded for this clone. This sequence joins TRBV9 and TRBJ2-4, with D possibly TRBD2 on 5 matching bases. CDR1 is SGDLS, CDR2 YYNGEE, per germline. The V gene lost 4 bases and the J gene lost 0 bases, with 8 bases spanning the gap. The CDR3 extends over 14 amino acids. CDR3 nucleotide sequence: TGTGCCAGCAGCCCCGGACTAGCCAAAAACATTCAGTACTTC. It codes for CASSPGLAKNIQYF.

The chain couples TRBV5-4 to TRBJ1-1; a possible D gene is TRBD1 (5 bases). The germline V gene has CDR1 SGHNT and CDR2 YYREEE (reference sequence). This CDR3 contains 12 residues. Trimming stripped 3 bases from V and 10 bases from J, with 13 bases between. The CDR3 sequence: CASSSDSGVAFF. Here the CDR3 DNA reads TGTGCCAGCAGCTCCGACTCGGGGGTAGCTTTCTTT.

J is TRBJ1-1 and V is TRBV2; tentatively, D is TRBD1 (5 bases). V lost 2 bases to trimming and J lost 4 bases, with 8 bases between them. The CDR3 runs to 13 residues. Germline V lookup: CDR1 SNHLY, CDR2 FYNNEI. The CDR3: CASSERGRTEAFF. The CDR3 nucleotides read TGTGCCAGCAGTGAAAGGGGCCGCACTGAAGCTTTCTTT.

This clone was seen only once. The V call is TRBV7-2, the J call TRBJ1-4, with TRBD1 identical over 7 bases. Trimming removed 6 bases from V and 3 bases from J; junction bases left unmatched: 7. The CDR3 is 15 residues long. Germline loops: CDR1 SGHTA, CDR2 FQGNSA. CDR3 sequence reads: CASRPRQGANEKLFF. The CDR3 DNA is TGTGCCAGCAGACCTCGACAGGGTGCTAATGAAAAACTGTTTTTT.

V and J are TRBV2 and TRBJ1-1; D is unresolved. CDR1 and CDR2 from the germline V gene are SNHLY and FYNNEI. CDR3 length: 14 residues. V was pared by 5 bases and J by 0 bases, with 10 bases between. In DNA, the CDR3 is TGTGCCAGCAGTCCTAGGGCCATGAACACTGAAGCTTTCTTT. This codes for CASSPRAMNTEAFF.

The chain uses TRBV29-1 and TRBJ1-3, with D possibly being TRBD1 (6 bases). Germline V gene sequence: CDR1 SQVTM, CDR2 ANQGSEA. The CDR3 totals 15 residues. The germline V and J ends were trimmed by 0 bases and 0 bases, with 9 bases remaining between them. CDR3 residues: CSVEDGQISGNTIYF. The CDR3 DNA follows: TGCAGCGTTGAAGATGGACAGATCTCTGGAAACACCATATATTTT.

V gene TRBV2 combines with J gene TRBJ1-5, with 8 bases that match TRBD1. Germline-derived CDR1 and CDR2 are SNHLY and FYNNEI. The CDR3 totals 17 residues. With 4 bases clipped from V and 7 bases from J, the junction kept 15 bases outside the gene matches. The CDR3 protein is CASSGAEDRVRGQPQHF. Here the CDR3 DNA reads TGTGCCAGCAGTGGGGCGGAGGACAGGGTAAGGGGACAGCCCCAGCATTTT. Complete variable domain (other parts from reference TRBV2 and TRBJ1-5): EPEVTQTPSHQVTQMGQEVILRCVPISNHLYFYWYRQILGQKVEFLVSFYNNEISEKSEIFDDQFSVERPDGSNFTLKIRSTKLEDSAMYFCASSGAEDRVRGQPQHFGDGTRLSIL.

CDR3 in DNA: TGTGCCTGGACTTGGGACAGGGCATACGATTCACCCCTCCACTTT. As protein: CAWTWDRAYDSPLHF. The chain links TRBV30 to TRBJ1-6; TRBD1 aligns across 9 bases. This CDR3 has 15 amino acids. V shed 4 bases, J shed 8 bases, and the junction held 9 bases outside the gene matches. From germline, CDR1 is GTSNPN and CDR2 SVGIG (reference sequence).

The gene calls are TRBV4-2 and TRBJ2-5; D is perhaps TRBD1 (5 bases). V lost 0 bases and J lost 5, with 25 bases in between. The CDR3 has 19 residues. Germline V gene sequence: CDR1 LGHNA, CDR2 YNFKEQ. As DNA, the CDR3 is TGTGCCAGCAGCCAAGATTCTTGGCAGGGTGGAGTCCTACCCGAGACCCAGTACTTC. Translating gives CASSQDSWQGGVLPETQYF.

Only one count was recorded for this clone. The rearrangement joins TRBV7-2 to TRBJ2-7, with 8 positions matching TRBD1. Germline trimming cut 5 bases from V and 4 bases from J; bases unmatched to any gene: 10. Germline-derived CDR1 and CDR2 are SGHTA and FQGNSA. The CDR3 consists of 15 residues. The CDR3 spells CASSHGTGFLYEQYF. The CDR3 DNA is TGTGCCAGCAGCCATGGGACAGGTTTTTTGTACGAGCAGTACTTC.

The chain carries TRBV25-1 and TRBJ1-1; no reliable D call. Germline V gives CDR1 MGHDK, CDR2 SYGVNS. Trimming removed 6 bases at V and 5 bases at J, with 10 bases between. The CDR3 extends over 12 amino acids. CDR3 nucleotide sequence: TGTGCCAGCAGACCCAAAGGGACTGAAGCTTTCTTT. It translates to CASRPKGTEAFF.

The rearrangement uses TRBV19 and TRBJ2-3, with D perhaps TRBD2 (5 bases). V dropped 9 bases and J dropped 2 bases, with 12 bases sitting between them. The CDR3 runs to 13 residues. Germline CDR1 reads LNHDA; CDR2 reads SQIVND (reference sequence). The CDR3 DNA sequence: TGTGCCAGCCGCCGGGAACCCACAGATACGCAGTATTTT. Its protein product is CASRREPTDTQYF.

V is TRBV30 and J is TRBJ2-6; no definite D call. Looked up from germline, CDR1 is GTSNPN and CDR2 is SVGIG (reference sequence). The V end lost 7 bases, the J end lost 3 bases, and 10 bases lay between the germline ends. This CDR3 comprises 13 residues. The DNA of the CDR3 is TGTGCCTACTCACAGATTGGGGCCAACGTCCTGACTTTC. It codes for CAYSQIGANVLTF.

V gene TRBV6-1 combines with J gene TRBJ2-7, with D perhaps TRBD1 or TRBD2 (6 bases each). The ends were cut back, 10 bases at V and 2 bases at J, with 18 bases in the middle. Germline loops: CDR1 MNHNS, CDR2 SASEGT. This CDR3 comprises 14 residues. Here the CDR3 reads CATVRTGATYEQYV. In nucleotides, the CDR3 is TGTGCCACCGTCAGGACGGGGGCAACCTACGAGCAGTACGTC.

V usage is TRBV2 and J usage is TRBJ1-4; no clear D. The CDR3 covers 14 residues. Trimming removed 7 bases at V and 4 bases at J, with 13 bases between. From germline, CDR1 is SNHLY and CDR2 FYNNEI. The CDR3 DNA is TGTGCCAGCATGGTAGAGGAGCTTAATGAAAAACTGTTTTTT. Translating gives CASMVEELNEKLFF.